The rows below give T cell receptor beta chains drawn from one sample of a study of response to subunit inactivated influenza vaccine. TCRdb reprocessed the RT-PCR reads via MiXCR and lists one record per CDR3 protein. The sample lists over 800,000 distinct CDR3 sequences, around 20% occurring once. The source was PBMCs from blood, collected more than 4 days after vaccination. These receptors were obtained from a man aged 45 to 65 who received an inactivated influenza vaccine. Each CDR3 is given with its conserved first and last residue. Each record gives: clone size, J gene, D gene, V gene, CDR3 DNA, CDR3 protein. The D gene is left open where the match is weak. Not every row has a clone size; where given, it reads once, few, many or a size class.

clone_size: .; j_call: TRBJ2-4; d_call: .; v_call: TRBV20-1; cdr3_nt: TGCAGTGCTAGAGATCAGGGGACAGCCAAAAACATTCAGTACTTC; cdr3_aa: CSARDQGTAKNIQYF
clone_size: few; j_call: TRBJ2-1; d_call: .; v_call: TRBV20-1; cdr3_nt: TGCAGTGCTAGAAAAGACAGCGTCAATGAGCAGTTCTTC; cdr3_aa: CSARKDSVNEQFF
clone_size: .; j_call: TRBJ2-7; d_call: TRBD2; v_call: TRBV7-2; cdr3_nt: TGTGCCAGCAGCACGGGACTAGCGGGGGAGAACGAGCAGTACTTC; cdr3_aa: CASSTGLAGENEQYF
clone_size: .; j_call: TRBJ2-2; d_call: TRBD2; v_call: TRBV4-3; cdr3_nt: TGCGCCAGCAGCCAAGATCCGAGGACTAGCGGGGTCCCCGGGGAGCTGTTTTTT; cdr3_aa: CASSQDPRTSGVPGELFF
clone_size: few; j_call: TRBJ1-2; d_call: TRBD1; v_call: TRBV20-1; cdr3_nt: TGCAGTGCTAGAGATAGCGGACAGGGCAGGGGCTACACCTTC; cdr3_aa: CSARDSGQGRGYTF
clone_size: .; j_call: TRBJ2-7; d_call: TRBD1; v_call: TRBV5-1; cdr3_nt: TGCGCCAGCAGCTTGGGACAGGGGAATTCCTACGAGCAGTACTTC; cdr3_aa: CASSLGQGNSYEQYF
clone_size: few; j_call: TRBJ1-2; d_call: TRBD1; v_call: TRBV5-1; cdr3_nt: TGCGCCAGCAGCTTGGATGCCGGGACAGGACGCTATGGCTACACCTTC; cdr3_aa: CASSLDAGTGRYGYTF
clone_size: few; j_call: TRBJ2-1; d_call: TRBD2; v_call: TRBV20-1; cdr3_nt: TGCAGTGCCCCGACTAGCGGGGGGGCTTACAATGAGCAGTTCTTC; cdr3_aa: CSAPTSGGAYNEQFF
clone_size: .; j_call: TRBJ2-7; d_call: .; v_call: TRBV7-9; cdr3_nt: TGTGCCAGCAGCTCCGACAGGCAGAGCTCCTACGAGCAGTACTTC; cdr3_aa: CASSSDRQSSYEQYF
clone_size: .; j_call: TRBJ1-2; d_call: .; v_call: TRBV12-3/TRBV12-4; cdr3_nt: TGTGCCAGCAGTTTTTCGACAGTACCTAGAGGCTACACCTTC; cdr3_aa: CASSFSTVPRGYTF
clone_size: once; j_call: TRBJ2-1; d_call: .; v_call: TRBV4-2; cdr3_nt: TGTGCCAGCAGCCTAAACCCCCCCAGGTTCTACAATGAGCAGTTCTTC; cdr3_aa: CASSLNPPRFYNEQFF
clone_size: .; j_call: TRBJ2-1; d_call: .; v_call: TRBV28; cdr3_nt: TGTGCCAGCAGTCCATTCTCCCTCCTCGGGAACGGGTCGAGGTTGTACAATGAGCAGTTCTTC; cdr3_aa: CASSPFSLLGNGSRLYNEQFF
clone_size: .; j_call: TRBJ2-3; d_call: .; v_call: TRBV6-5; cdr3_nt: TGTGCCAGCAGTTTCTCGACAAGAAGCACAGATACGCAGTATTTT; cdr3_aa: CASSFSTRSTDTQYF
clone_size: once; j_call: TRBJ2-4; d_call: TRBD2; v_call: TRBV3-1; cdr3_nt: TGTGCCAGCAGCCAAGTAGCGGGGGGGGGCATAGCCAAAAACATTCAGTACTTC; cdr3_aa: CASSQVAGGGIAKNIQYF
clone_size: .; j_call: TRBJ2-2; d_call: .; v_call: TRBV30; cdr3_nt: TGTGCCTGGAGAGGTCGACAGCCATACACCGGGGAGCTGTTTTTT; cdr3_aa: CAWRGRQPYTGELFF
clone_size: few; j_call: TRBJ1-1; d_call: .; v_call: TRBV7-8; cdr3_nt: TGTGCCAGCAGCCCACCGGGAAGGGCATTGAACACTGAAGCTTTCTTT; cdr3_aa: CASSPPGRALNTEAFF
clone_size: few; j_call: TRBJ2-3; d_call: .; v_call: TRBV7-2; cdr3_nt: TGTGCCAGCAGCAAGAGGACGGCAGATACGCAGTATTTT; cdr3_aa: CASSKRTADTQYF
clone_size: .; j_call: TRBJ2-5; d_call: TRBD2; v_call: TRBV3-1; cdr3_nt: TGTGCCAGCAGCCGGGTAGCGGGAGGCGTTTCAGAGACCCAGTACTTC; cdr3_aa: CASSRVAGGVSETQYF
clone_size: .; j_call: TRBJ1-2; d_call: .; v_call: TRBV29-1; cdr3_nt: TGCAGCGTTGAAGTATGGAGGGAAGGAGGCTACACCTTC; cdr3_aa: CSVEVWREGGYTF
clone_size: .; j_call: TRBJ2-7; d_call: .; v_call: TRBV6-2/TRBV6-3; cdr3_nt: TGTGCCAGCAGTGCGCTTCGGGGACGAGGCTACGAGCAGTACTTC; cdr3_aa: CASSALRGRGYEQYF
clone_size: .; j_call: TRBJ2-7; d_call: TRBD2; v_call: TRBV3-1; cdr3_nt: TGTGCCAGCAGCCGGACTAGCGGGGATAGCTCCTACGAGCAGTACTTC; cdr3_aa: CASSRTSGDSSYEQYF
clone_size: .; j_call: TRBJ1-2; d_call: .; v_call: TRBV6-1; cdr3_nt: TGTGCCAGCAGTCCTACGGGACGGAACTATGGCTACACCTTC; cdr3_aa: CASSPTGRNYGYTF
clone_size: few; j_call: TRBJ2-1; d_call: .; v_call: TRBV20-1; cdr3_nt: TGCAGTGCTAGATGGCAGGGCCTAAATGAGCAGTTCTTC; cdr3_aa: CSARWQGLNEQFF
clone_size: few; j_call: TRBJ1-2; d_call: .; v_call: TRBV12-3/TRBV12-4; cdr3_nt: TGTGCCACTAAAACGGTGAACTATGGCTACACCTTC; cdr3_aa: CATKTVNYGYTF
clone_size: .; j_call: TRBJ2-5; d_call: TRBD2; v_call: TRBV7-2; cdr3_nt: TGTGCCAGCAGCTTAGTTTTCGGGGGGAGAGGAGAGACCCAGTACTTC; cdr3_aa: CASSLVFGGRGETQYF
clone_size: .; j_call: TRBJ2-1; d_call: .; v_call: TRBV20-1; cdr3_nt: TGCAGTGCTAGAAACCTCTATGGTGAGCAGTTCTTC; cdr3_aa: CSARNLYGEQFF
clone_size: many; j_call: TRBJ2-2; d_call: .; v_call: TRBV12-3/TRBV12-4; cdr3_nt: TGTGCCAGCAGTTTGGCTGGGGAGGCGACCGGGGAGCTGTTTTTT; cdr3_aa: CASSLAGEATGELFF
clone_size: few; j_call: TRBJ2-7; d_call: .; v_call: TRBV29-1; cdr3_nt: TGCAGCGCCCGGACTGGGACCGGTAAGGGGGCCTACGAGCAGTACTTC; cdr3_aa: CSARTGTGKGAYEQYF
clone_size: .; j_call: TRBJ2-2; d_call: TRBD1; v_call: TRBV7-3; cdr3_nt: TGTGCCAGCAGTCGAAGGCAGGGGGCTGTCACCGGGGAGCTGTTTTTT; cdr3_aa: CASSRRQGAVTGELFF
clone_size: .; j_call: TRBJ2-5; d_call: TRBD2; v_call: TRBV12-3/TRBV12-4; cdr3_nt: TGTGCCAGCAGTGGGACTAGGAAGGAGACCCAGTACTTC; cdr3_aa: CASSGTRKETQYF
clone_size: few; j_call: TRBJ1-1; d_call: .; v_call: TRBV28; cdr3_nt: TGTGCCAGCACCCCGGACTTCCTGAACACTGAAGCTTTCTTT; cdr3_aa: CASTPDFLNTEAFF
clone_size: .; j_call: TRBJ2-3; d_call: TRBD2; v_call: TRBV7-9; cdr3_nt: TGTGCCAGCAGCTTACAGGGCGGGGGGCGTCTAGATACGCAGTATTTT; cdr3_aa: CASSLQGGGRLDTQYF
clone_size: .; j_call: TRBJ2-7; d_call: .; v_call: TRBV28; cdr3_nt: TGTGCCAGCATTCCAGGGACGGCCTACGAGCAGTACTTC; cdr3_aa: CASIPGTAYEQYF
clone_size: .; j_call: TRBJ2-7; d_call: .; v_call: TRBV6-5; cdr3_nt: TGTGCCAGCAGTTACTCGCGCAGGGCGAGCTACGAGCAGTACTTC; cdr3_aa: CASSYSRRASYEQYF
clone_size: .; j_call: TRBJ2-1; d_call: TRBD1; v_call: TRBV29-1; cdr3_nt: TGCAGCGTTGAAGGCAGGGGGCTCTACAATGAGCAGTTCTTC; cdr3_aa: CSVEGRGLYNEQFF
clone_size: .; j_call: TRBJ2-1; d_call: .; v_call: TRBV7-8; cdr3_nt: TGTGCCAGCAGCCCCCAGCTGCTTCGGGATGAGCAGTTCTTC; cdr3_aa: CASSPQLLRDEQFF
clone_size: few; j_call: TRBJ2-3; d_call: .; v_call: TRBV20-1; cdr3_nt: TGCAGTGCTAGAGATGCGGCGAAGGGAAGCCGAACAGATACGCAGTATTTT; cdr3_aa: CSARDAAKGSRTDTQYF
clone_size: few; j_call: TRBJ1-1; d_call: TRBD1; v_call: TRBV10-3; cdr3_nt: TGTGCCATCACTGGAGGGACAGACAGAGAAGCTTTCTTT; cdr3_aa: CAITGGTDREAFF
clone_size: .; j_call: TRBJ2-5; d_call: TRBD1; v_call: TRBV5-1; cdr3_nt: TGCGCCAGCAGCTTGGACGACAGGGGATTAGAGACCCAGTACTTC; cdr3_aa: CASSLDDRGLETQYF
clone_size: .; j_call: TRBJ2-2; d_call: .; v_call: TRBV29-1; cdr3_nt: TGCAGCGTTCGTCACTCTTTTTACACCGGGGAGCTGTTTTTT; cdr3_aa: CSVRHSFYTGELFF
clone_size: few; j_call: TRBJ1-1; d_call: .; v_call: TRBV6-5; cdr3_nt: TGTGCCAGCAGTTATCAGGGTTGGACTGAAGCTTTCTTT; cdr3_aa: CASSYQGWTEAFF
clone_size: few; j_call: TRBJ2-1; d_call: .; v_call: TRBV18; cdr3_nt: TGTGCCAGCTCACCTTTAGAAAAAGCCTACAATGAGCAGTTCTTC; cdr3_aa: CASSPLEKAYNEQFF
clone_size: .; j_call: TRBJ1-1; d_call: .; v_call: TRBV18; cdr3_nt: TGTGCCAGCTCCCGCGGTGGGGGCATGAACACTGAAGCTTTCTTT; cdr3_aa: CASSRGGGMNTEAFF
clone_size: many; j_call: TRBJ2-5; d_call: TRBD1; v_call: TRBV4-2; cdr3_nt: TGTGCCAGCAGCCCGGGACAGGCTCAAGAGACCCAGTACTTC; cdr3_aa: CASSPGQAQETQYF
clone_size: .; j_call: TRBJ2-7; d_call: .; v_call: TRBV29-1; cdr3_nt: TGCAGCGTTCGCGAATTATCGTACGAGCAGTACTTC; cdr3_aa: CSVRELSYEQYF
clone_size: .; j_call: TRBJ2-5; d_call: TRBD1; v_call: TRBV29-1; cdr3_nt: TGCAGCACGGCCACAGGGGGCCGAGAGACCCAGTACTTC; cdr3_aa: CSTATGGRETQYF
clone_size: many; j_call: TRBJ1-1; d_call: .; v_call: TRBV5-5; cdr3_nt: TGTGCCAGCAGCTTGGTCGAGGGTCTTAGGACTGAAGCTTTCTTT; cdr3_aa: CASSLVEGLRTEAFF
clone_size: many; j_call: TRBJ2-4; d_call: TRBD1; v_call: TRBV29-1; cdr3_nt: TGCAGCGCCGGACAGGTAGCCAAAAACATTCAGTACTTC; cdr3_aa: CSAGQVAKNIQYF
clone_size: .; j_call: TRBJ2-2; d_call: TRBD2; v_call: TRBV7-6; cdr3_nt: TGTGCCAGCAGCTCCGGACTAGCTACCGGGGAGCTGTTTTTT; cdr3_aa: CASSSGLATGELFF
clone_size: few; j_call: TRBJ2-1; d_call: .; v_call: TRBV12-3/TRBV12-4; cdr3_nt: TGTGCCAGCAGTTGGATCAAGTTCAATGAGCAGTTCTTC; cdr3_aa: CASSWIKFNEQFF
clone_size: few; j_call: TRBJ2-3; d_call: TRBD2; v_call: TRBV5-1; cdr3_nt: TGCGCCAGCAGCTCTATTGCGCCAAACGGGAGGAAAGCAGATACGCAGTATTTT; cdr3_aa: CASSSIAPNGRKADTQYF
clone_size: few; j_call: TRBJ2-1; d_call: .; v_call: TRBV5-6; cdr3_nt: TGTGCCAGCAGCTTGGGCCTGGGGGGGCCTGGTGAGCAGTTCTTC; cdr3_aa: CASSLGLGGPGEQFF
clone_size: many; j_call: TRBJ2-7; d_call: .; v_call: TRBV29-1; cdr3_nt: TGCAGCGTTCGAGGGGGATACGAGCAGTACTTC; cdr3_aa: CSVRGGYEQYF
clone_size: few; j_call: TRBJ2-2; d_call: .; v_call: TRBV7-2; cdr3_nt: TGTGCCAGCAGCAAGTTGGCTCTGAACACCGGGGAGCTGTTTTTT; cdr3_aa: CASSKLALNTGELFF
clone_size: .; j_call: TRBJ2-3; d_call: .; v_call: TRBV12-3/TRBV12-4; cdr3_nt: TGTGCCAGCAGCCCCACGGGTATCACTAGCACAGATACGCAGTATTTT; cdr3_aa: CASSPTGITSTDTQYF